The T cell receptor beta chain under discussion was sequenced for a study of blood T cell repertoires in COVID-19. Whole-study context: T cells, B-cell-depleted T cells, or PBMCs supplied cDNA or gDNA.

Original processing notes: Counts of nucleated cells, estimated from reference gene primer amplification, were obtained. Here immunoSEQ multiplex PCR was the method, and the copy in TCRdb shows in-frame clones only, minus some. V and J calls and clone size follow that table, whereas D and trimming were derived from the DNA. This sample has 120,000 to 150,000 clones, with 75% to 85% found just once. This clone was counted once. V lost 2 bases, J lost 1 base, and 3 bases stayed unmatched. The CDR3 consists of 15 residues. Germline CDR1 reads MNHEY; CDR2 reads SVGAGI. Sequencing was done on a sample of peripheral blood. The chain recombines TRBV6-5 with TRBJ2-3, with TRBD1 matching over 7 bases. This receptor was obtained from a man in his 60s with acute or convalescent COVID-19. The CDR3 DNA is TGTGCCAGCAGTTACCGGGGACAGCGCACAGATACGCAGTATTTT. Its protein product is CASSYRGQRTDTQYF.